The 15 T cell receptor beta chains below all came from one sample that was sequenced in a study of cytomegalovirus exposure and HLA in healthy donors. PCR was performed using 60 Vbeta and 13 Jbeta primers. Only in-frame clones appear in the TCRdb table, and some are missing; sequencing was by immunoSEQ multiplex PCR. The sample yields approximately 200,000 clones, less than 85% seen once. Sequencing was carried out using PBMCs. Receptors were obtained from a girl between 5 and 17 years old in good health and CMV-seropositive.

This clone was recorded a few times. The chain employs TRBV25-1 and TRBJ1-2; D not certain. Between the trimmed V and J ends, which lost 5 bases and 8 bases, there was a span of 15 bases. The length of the CDR3 is 13 residues. Looked up from germline, CDR1 is MGHDK and CDR2 is SYGVNS. The CDR3 reads CASSRGGVRGYTF. The CDR3 nucleotides are TGTGCCAGCAGTCGTGGAGGTGTGCGGGGCTACACCTTC.

The V call is TRBV6-1, the J call TRBJ1-3, with TRBD1 matching over 9 bases. CDR3 length: 15 amino acids. The junction had 4 bases not matched to a gene; V was cut back by 3 bases and J by 4 bases. Germline values: CDR1 MNHNS, CDR2 SASEGT. CDR3 amino acids: CASSDGTGYGNTIYF. Written as DNA, the CDR3 is TGTGCCAGCAGTGACGGGACAGGGTACGGAAACACCATATATTTT.

This clone was detected only once. The V and J genes are TRBV27 and TRBJ2-7, with D possibly TRBD1 on 5 matching bases. There are 12 residues in the CDR3. Germline CDR1 and CDR2: MNHEY and SMNVEV (reference sequence). Trimming left V 8 bases short and J 1 base short, with 9 bases between. CDR3 nucleotides: TGTGCCAGCGGTGACAGTTCCTACGAGCAGTACTTC. Amino acid sequence: CASGDSSYEQYF.

V and J are TRBV11-3 and TRBJ2-5; TRBD1 aligns across 7 bases. The J call may be faulty, since TRBJ2-7 better matches the DNA end. Germline lookup yields CDR1 SGHNT and CDR2 YENEEA. The CDR3 has 15 residues. The CDR3 DNA is TGTGCCAGCAGCGCCCACAGGGGCAGCTCCTACGAGCAGTACTTC. It translates to CASSAHRGSSYEQYF.

The V gene is TRBV11-3, the J gene TRBJ1-5, with D hard to call. V lost 5 bases to trimming and J lost 10 bases, with 12 bases between them. Germline assignment: CDR1 SGHNT and CDR2 YENEEA. The CDR3 totals 12 residues. The CDR3 here is CASSPGEGPQHF. As DNA, the CDR3 is TGTGCCAGCAGCCCCGGCGAGGGACCCCAGCATTTT.

The chain combines TRBV10-1 with TRBJ2-1; TRBD2 agrees at 10 bases. There are 16 residues in the CDR3. CDR1 is WNHNN and CDR2 is SYGVQD in the germline V gene (reference sequence). After removal of 3 bases from V and 6 bases from J, the junction contained 8 bases not matched to a gene. The CDR3 DNA reads TGCGCCAGCAGTGACCCCGCTAGCGGGGGATTCAATGAGCAGTTCTTC. It translates to CASSDPASGGFNEQFF.

The rearrangement uses TRBV5-1 and TRBJ2-2; 14 bases agree with TRBD2. Trimming took 1 base from V and 7 from J; bases not matched to a gene: 3. The CDR3 is 16 amino acids. Germline CDR1 reads SGHRS; CDR2 reads YFSETQ. CDR3 in amino acids: CASSLPGLAGVGELFF. The CDR3 coding sequence is TGCGCCAGCAGCTTGCCGGGACTAGCGGGGGTCGGGGAGCTGTTTTTT.

The CDR3: CASMPLAGGSYEQYF. DNA of the CDR3: TGTGCCAGCATGCCACTAGCGGGGGGGTCCTACGAGCAGTACTTC. The chain carries TRBV6-1 and TRBJ2-7; 13 bases match TRBD2. J gave up 1 base and V 7 bases, and 4 bases lay outside the gene matches. The germline V gene has CDR1 MNHNS and CDR2 SASEGT. CDR3 length: 15 amino acids.

V usage is TRBV19 and J usage is TRBJ2-2; TRBD2 agrees at 7 bases. Trimming cost V 7 bases and J 7 bases; bases outside gene matches: 12. CDR1 and CDR2 from the germline V gene are LNHDA and SQIVND (reference sequence). The CDR3 runs to 15 residues. CDR3 residues: CASTPSGGIGGELFF. The CDR3 DNA reads as TGTGCCAGTACCCCCTCCGGGGGGATTGGCGGGGAGCTGTTTTTT.

This chain connects TRBV27 to TRBJ1-2; TRBD1 matches 7 bases. V trimming: 6 bases; J trimming: 4 bases; junction bases outside the gene matches: 14. Germline V lookup: CDR1 MNHEY, CDR2 SMNVEV (reference sequence). CDR3 length: 16 amino acids. As DNA, the CDR3 is TGTGCCAGCAGCACAGGGGAGGTCCCTCCTGGCTATGGCTACACCTTC. Translating it yields CASSTGEVPPGYGYTF.

J is TRBJ2-1 and V is TRBV9; no firm D call. CDR1 and CDR2 (germline): SGDLS, YYNGEE. The CDR3 loop spans 14 amino acids. Trimming took off 0 bases at V and 10 bases at J, with 14 bases between the two ends. CDR3 nucleotides: TGTGCCAGCAGCGTAGATCTGGCCCAGGCGGAGCAGTTCTTC. Its translation is CASSVDLAQAEQFF.

The rearrangement uses TRBV5-1 and TRBJ2-5; TRBD2 agrees at 9 bases. CDR1 is SGHRS and CDR2 is YFSETQ in the germline V gene. With V trimmed by 0 bases and J by 2 bases, 5 bases remained unmatched. The CDR3 loop spans 16 amino acids. The DNA of the CDR3 is TGCGCCAGCAGCTTGGATCCAGCGGGGGGTCAAGAGACCCAGTACTTC. As protein: CASSLDPAGGQETQYF.

V and J are TRBV7-9 and TRBJ1-4, with TRBD1 matching 10 bases. From germline, CDR1 is SEHNR and CDR2 FQNEAQ (reference sequence). The ends lost 3 bases at V and 8 bases at J; junction bases unmatched: 3. The CDR3 loop spans 14 amino acids. The CDR3 is CASSFGTGEEKLFF. Written as DNA, the CDR3 is TGTGCCAGCAGCTTCGGGACAGGGGAAGAAAAACTGTTTTTT.

V is TRBV4-3 and J is TRBJ1-3; no firm D call. CDR1 is LGHNA and CDR2 is YSLEER in the germline V gene. The length of the CDR3 is 17 residues. Trimming cost V 0 bases and J 1 base, with 13 bases left between them. CDR3 region: CASSQEGRHSSGNTIYF. Written as DNA, the CDR3 is TGCGCCAGCAGCCAAGAAGGGAGGCATAGTTCTGGAAACACCATATATTTT.

The chain recombines TRBV25-1 with TRBJ1-1, with 9 bases matching TRBD1. CDR1 is MGHDK, CDR2 SYGVNS, per germline. V was pared by 8 bases and J by 4 bases, with 14 bases of the junction left unmatched. The CDR3 contains 16 residues. CDR3 sequence (DNA): TGTGCCAGCGGAGCAATGGCCGGGACAGGGACCACTGAAGCTTTCTTT. Protein: CASGAMAGTGTTEAFF.